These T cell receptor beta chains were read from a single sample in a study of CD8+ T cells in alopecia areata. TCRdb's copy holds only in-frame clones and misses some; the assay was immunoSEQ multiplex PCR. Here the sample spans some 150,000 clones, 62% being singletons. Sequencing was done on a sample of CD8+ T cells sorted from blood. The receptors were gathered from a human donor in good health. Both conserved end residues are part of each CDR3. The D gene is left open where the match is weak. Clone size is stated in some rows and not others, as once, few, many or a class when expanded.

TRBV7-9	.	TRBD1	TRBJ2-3	TGTGCCAGCAGCACGCCGGGACAGGGGTCAGATACGCAATATTTT	CASSTPGQGSDTQYF
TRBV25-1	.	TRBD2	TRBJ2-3	TGTGCCAGCAGCCCCAGCGGGATTAGCACAGATACGCAGTATTTT	CASSPSGISTDTQYF
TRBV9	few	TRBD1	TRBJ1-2	TGTGCCAGCAGCGTAAAGGACAGGAACTATGGCTACACCTTC	CASSVKDRNYGYTF
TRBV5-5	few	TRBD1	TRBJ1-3	TGTGCCAGCAGCTTCGGACAGGGGACAGGAAACACCATATATTTT	CASSFGQGTGNTIYF
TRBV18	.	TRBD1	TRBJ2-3	TGTGCCAGCTCACCACAGGGACAGGGGGCAGGCACAGATACGCAGTATTTT	CASSPQGQGAGTDTQYF
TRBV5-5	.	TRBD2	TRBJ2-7	TGTGCCAGCAGCGCAGGACTAGCGGGCTCCTACGAGCAGTACTTC	CASSAGLAGSYEQYF
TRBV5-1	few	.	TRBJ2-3	TGCGCCAGCAGAGCCACAGATACGCAGTATTTT	CASRATDTQYF
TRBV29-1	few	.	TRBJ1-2	TGCAGCGTTCGCTCTGTGGACAGAGCCTATGGCTACACCTTC	CSVRSVDRAYGYTF
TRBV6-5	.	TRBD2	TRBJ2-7	TGTGCCAGCCAGGATTCTAGCGGGCAATTTTACGAGCAGTACTTC	CASQDSSGQFYEQYF
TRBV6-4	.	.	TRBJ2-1	TGTGCCAGCAGTGACTCGTCCGACTACAATGAGCAGTTCTTC	CASSDSSDYNEQFF
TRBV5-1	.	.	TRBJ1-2	TGCGCCAGCAGCTTGGACAGCGCTGGGGGTTATGGCTACACCTTC	CASSLDSAGGYGYTF
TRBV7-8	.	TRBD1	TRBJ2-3	TGTGCCAGCAGCACGGGACAGAGAAGCACAGATACGCAGTATTTT	CASSTGQRSTDTQYF
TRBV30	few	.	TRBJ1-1	TGTGCCTGGTCCTCTTACACACAGGGAAACACTGAAGCTTTCTTT	CAWSSYTQGNTEAFF
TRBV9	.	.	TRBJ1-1	TGTGCCAGCAGCGGAGAGAGAAGTACCCCCAGGGAAGCTTTCTTT	CASSGERSTPREAFF
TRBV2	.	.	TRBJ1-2	TGTGCCAGCAGTGAGGGGGGGGACTATGGCTACACCTTC	CASSEGGDYGYTF
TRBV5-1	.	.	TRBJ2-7	TGCGCCAGCAGCTTGGCGCGGCAGGACTACGAGCAGTACTTC	CASSLARQDYEQYF
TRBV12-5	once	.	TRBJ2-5	TGTGCTAGTGGGACCCTGGGGGGATACCAAGAGACCCAGTACTTC	CASGTLGGYQETQYF
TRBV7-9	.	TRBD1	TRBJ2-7	TGTGCCAGCAGCTCCGACAGGGACTCCTACGAGCAGTACTTC	CASSSDRDSYEQYF
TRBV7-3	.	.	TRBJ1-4	TGTGCCAGCAGCTCTAATACAGGTCCCCCCACAACTAATGAAAAACTGTTTTTT	CASSSNTGPPTTNEKLFF
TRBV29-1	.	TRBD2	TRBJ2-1	TGCAGCGTTGAGGAGTGGCGGACTAGCGGGAGCGGACAGGGCCTTCACACATCCTACAATGAGCAGTTCTTC	CSVEEWRTSGSGQGLHTSYNEQFF
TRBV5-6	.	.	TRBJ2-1	TGTGCCAGCAGTAGGGGTCTACCTGAGCAGTTCTTC	CASSRGLPEQFF
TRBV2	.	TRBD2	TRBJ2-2	TGTGCCAGCAGAGCGACTAGCGGGAGTACTGGACGGACCGGGGAGCTGTTTTTT	CASRATSGSTGRTGELFF
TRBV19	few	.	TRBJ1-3	TGTGCCAGTAGTGTTGGACCGGGAACGAGTGGAAACACCATATATTTT	CASSVGPGTSGNTIYF
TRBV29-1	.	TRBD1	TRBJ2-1	TGCAGCGTGGTAGGACAGGAAGTCCAGCAGTTCTTC	CSVVGQEVQQFF
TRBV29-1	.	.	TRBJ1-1	TGCAGCGTCACCTTAAGCCGCGGACAGCCGAACACTGAAGCTTTCTTT	CSVTLSRGQPNTEAFF
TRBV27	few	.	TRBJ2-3	TGTGCCAGCAGATTTTACCGCTGGACTGATGGCACAGATACGCAGTATTTT	CASRFYRWTDGTDTQYF
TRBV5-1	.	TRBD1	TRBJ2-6	TGCGCCAGCAGCAGAGATTCGACAGGGGCGAGCTCTGGGGCCAACGTCCTGACTTTC	CASSRDSTGASSGANVLTF
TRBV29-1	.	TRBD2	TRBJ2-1	TGCAGCGTTGAAGTCCTAGCGGGGGGGAATGAGCAGTTCTTC	CSVEVLAGGNEQFF
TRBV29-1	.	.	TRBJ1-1	TGCAGCGTTGTCCTGAACACTGAAGCTTTCTTT	CSVVLNTEAFF
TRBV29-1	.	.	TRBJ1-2	TGCAGCGTTGAAGCCAGGGAATATGGCTACACCTTC	CSVEAREYGYTF
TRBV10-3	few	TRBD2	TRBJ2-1	TGTGCCATCAGTGAAAAGGGACTAGCCGATGAGCAGTTCTTC	CAISEKGLADEQFF
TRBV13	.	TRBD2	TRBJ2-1	TGTGCCAGCGGATCGCGCGGGAGGGATTACAATGAGCAGTTCTTC	CASGSRGRDYNEQFF
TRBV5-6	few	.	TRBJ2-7	TGTGCCAGCAGCCACTCCTACGAGCAGTACTTC	CASSHSYEQYF
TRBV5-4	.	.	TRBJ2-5	TGTGCCAGCAGCTTGGCCCGGTATGAGGGGGAGACCCAGTACTTC	CASSLARYEGETQYF
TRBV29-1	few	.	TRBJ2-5	TGCAGCGTGGGGACCCGGAACCCCCCAGGTTTAGACTTC	CSVGTRNPPGLDF
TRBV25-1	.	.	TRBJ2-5	TGTGCCAGCAGTGAATCCACATATCCCTACTTC	CASSESTYPYF
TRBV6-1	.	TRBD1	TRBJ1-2	TGTGCCAGCAGTGAAACCGGACAGGCATACTATGGCTACACCTTC	CASSETGQAYYGYTF
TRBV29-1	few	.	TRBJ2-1	TGCAGCGGCCGACAGCCTGGCAATGAGCAGTTCTTC	CSGRQPGNEQFF
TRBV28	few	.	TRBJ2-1	TGTGCCAGCGTTCGGGACGTAAACAATGAGCAGTTCTTC	CASVRDVNNEQFF
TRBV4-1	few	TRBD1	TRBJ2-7	TGCGCCAGCAGCCAACAACCGGGACAGGGTCTAGAGCAGTACTTC	CASSQQPGQGLEQYF
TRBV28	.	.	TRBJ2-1	TGTGCCAGCAGTCTCCTCGGACTTAGCTCCTACAATGAGCAGTTCTTC	CASSLLGLSSYNEQFF
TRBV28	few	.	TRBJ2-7	TGTGCCAGCAGTCGCTCCTACGAGCAGTACTTC	CASSRSYEQYF
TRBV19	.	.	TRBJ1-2	TGTGCCAGTAGTCCGCCCGGCCAACTAACTGGCTACACCTTC	CASSPPGQLTGYTF
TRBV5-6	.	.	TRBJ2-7	TGTGCCAGCAGCTTGGTTGGGGACAACTACGAGCAGTACTTC	CASSLVGDNYEQYF
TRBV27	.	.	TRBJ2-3	TGTGCCAGCAGTACAAAGACGAATACGCAGTATTTT	CASSTKTNTQYF
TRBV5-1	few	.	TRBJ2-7	TGCGCCAGCAGCTTGGGCCTAGACTACGAGCAGTACTTC	CASSLGLDYEQYF
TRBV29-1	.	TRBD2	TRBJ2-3	TGCAGCGTTTTCGACCCCTCGGGAGGGCTACCAGATACGCAGTATTTT	CSVFDPSGGLPDTQYF
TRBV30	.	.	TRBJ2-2	TGTGCCTGGAGACCCACACCGTCGTCCGTCGGGGAGCTGTTTTTT	CAWRPTPSSVGELFF
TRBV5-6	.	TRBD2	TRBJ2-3	TGTGCCAGCAGCCCTGGACTAGCCGCAGATACGCAGTATTTT	CASSPGLAADTQYF
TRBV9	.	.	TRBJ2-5	TGTGCCAGCAGCCCAGACGGCACTAATGGGGAGACCCAGTACTTC	CASSPDGTNGETQYF
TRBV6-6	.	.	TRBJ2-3	TGTGCCAGCACCCCGGGGACTTCCACAGATACGCAGTATTTT	CASTPGTSTDTQYF
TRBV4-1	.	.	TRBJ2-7	TGCGCCAGCAGCCAACTAAAGACCTACGAGCAGTACTTC	CASSQLKTYEQYF
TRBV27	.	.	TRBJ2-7	TGTGCCAGCAGCAGGGCCTCCAGCTCCTACGAGCAGTACTTC	CASSRASSSYEQYF
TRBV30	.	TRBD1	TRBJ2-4	TGTGCCTGGAGTGCTCCGGACAGGGCCGATAAAAACATTCAGTACTTC	CAWSAPDRADKNIQYF
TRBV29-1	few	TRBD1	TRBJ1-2	TGCAGCGTTGAAGATGGGGCAGGGGGCCTTACCTATGGCTACACCTTC	CSVEDGAGGLTYGYTF
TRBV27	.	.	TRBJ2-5	TGTGCCAGCAGTTTTTTAGGGGGAGGGACCCAGTACTTC	CASSFLGGGTQYF
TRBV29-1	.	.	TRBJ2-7	TGCAGCGCGGGGCTGGCGGGATACGAGCAGTACTTC	CSAGLAGYEQYF
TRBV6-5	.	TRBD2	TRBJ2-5	TGTGCCAGCAGATTCCAGCGGGAGGGCCCTGAGACCCAGTACTTC	CASRFQREGPETQYF
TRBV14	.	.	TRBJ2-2	TGTGCCAGCAGCCAAGTCAGGGCGGGCACCGGGGAGCTGTTTTTT	CASSQVRAGTGELFF